The 6 T cell receptor beta chains presented below share a single source sample, sequenced in a study of blood T cell repertoires in COVID-19. Sequencing was performed with immunoSEQ multiplex PCR; in TCRdb, only in-frame clones are kept and a portion is missing. The sample holds about 150,000 clones, about 85% seen once. Sequencing input: peripheral blood. The receptors come from a woman aged 40 to 50 with active or convalescent COVID-19.

J is TRBJ2-3 and V is TRBV4-1, with D possibly matching TRBD1 (6 bases). The CDR3 consists of 21 residues. Per the germline V gene, CDR1 is MGHRA and CDR2 is YSYEKL. V was trimmed by 0 bases and J by 0 bases, leaving 25 bases between them. For the CDR3, the DNA is TGCGCCAGCAGCCAAGACGATTTGGGACACCTCTTACCTTCTAGCACAGATACGCAGTATTTT. Protein sequence: CASSQDDLGHLLPSSTDTQYF.

The chain employs TRBV10-2 and TRBJ2-2, with no clear D. Germline V gene lookup returns CDR1 WSHSY and CDR2 SAAADI. V was pared by 7 bases and J by 4 bases, with 7 bases between. The CDR3 has 12 amino acids. The CDR3 DNA sequence: TGCGCCAGCACCCCGGGCACCGGGGAGCTGTTTTTT. This sequence encodes CASTPGTGELFF.

This clone was observed once. The chain uses TRBV6-2 or TRBV6-3 and TRBJ1-2; no clear D gene. This CDR3 contains 15 residues. V was cut by 2 bases and J by 4 bases, with 14 bases left in between. Germline V gene lookup returns CDR1 MNHEY and CDR2 SVGEGT. CDR3 loop: CASSYPLDAVYGYTF. CDR3 nucleotide sequence: TGTGCCAGCAGTTACCCTCTCGACGCGGTCTATGGCTACACCTTC.

The genes are TRBV11-2 and TRBJ2-3; TRBD2 agrees at 7 bases. The CDR3 length is 17 residues. The germline gives CDR1 SGHAT, CDR2 FQNNGV. J gave up 3 bases and V 5 bases, and 14 bases lay outside the gene matches. For the CDR3, the DNA is TGTGCCAGCAGCGCCGAACTAGCGCCCGTGGTGACAGATACGCAGTATTTT. This codes for CASSAELAPVVTDTQYF.

This clone was counted a single time. The chain is built from TRBV18 and TRBJ1-2; 7 bases agree with TRBD1. The CDR3 is made up of 15 amino acids. Germline CDR1 and CDR2: KGHSH and LQKENI. V gave up 3 bases and J gave up 8 bases; unmatched junction bases: 12. CDR3 in amino acids: CASSPRQGGGEGYTF. Here the CDR3 DNA reads TGTGCCAGCTCACCGAGACAGGGCGGCGGGGAGGGCTACACCTTC.

The genes are TRBV5-1 and TRBJ1-5, with D possibly matching TRBD1 (6 bases). CDR1 SGHRS and CDR2 YFSETQ come from the germline V gene. CDR3 length equals 16 residues. The V end was cut by 1 base, the J end by 3 bases, with 14 bases between. The CDR3 sequence: CASSLTGDTVNQPQHF. As DNA, the CDR3 is TGCGCCAGCAGCTTGACCGGGGACACCGTCAATCAGCCCCAGCATTTT.